This T cell receptor beta chain was identified in a study of cytomegalovirus exposure and HLA in healthy donors. A word on this clone: What it recognizes is unknown.

60 Vbeta and 13 Jbeta primers were used in PCR. The protocol was immunoSEQ multiplex PCR, while the TCRdb copy is restricted to in-frame clones and leaves out a portion. The table lists around 120,000 clones, around 86% of them singletons, with about 0.7% in the top ten. Deletions cut 3 bases from V and 6 bases from J, with 5 bases between. The CDR3 covers 11 residues. Germline CDR1 LNHDA, CDR2 SQIVND (reference sequence). Study-level results: Cytomegalovirus status was reportedly diagnosed by the classifier with high specificity and sensitivity.

The receptor's source is a man between 18 and 29 years old in good health and CMV-seronegative. The V call is TRBV19, the J call TRBJ2-5, with a tentative D call TRBD1 (5 bases). Sequencing was performed on PBMCs. DNA of the CDR3: TGTGCCAGTAGTATGGGGCAGACCCAGTACTTC. This sequence encodes CASSMGQTQYF. The complete variable domain, with remaining parts taken from reference TRBV19 and TRBJ2-5, reads DGGITQSPKYLFRKEGQNVTLSCEQNLNHDAMYWYRQDPGQGLRLIYYSQIVNDFQKGDIAEGYSVSREKKESFPLTVTSAQKNPTAFYLCASSMGQTQYFGPGTRLLVL.